This TCR beta chain was profiled in a study of T cells after yellow fever vaccination (dated by TCRdb to between 2019 and 2020). For context, the study as a whole: Libraries from fractions with low cell numbers were prepared with the SMART-Seq v4 Ultra Low Input RNA kit. To track T-cell clones before and after primary and booster YFV17D yellow fever vaccination, bulk TCR alpha and beta repertoires were sequenced longitudinally. Two healthy male donors, one aged 18 to 29 and one aged 30 to 39 years, were included in the cohort. Bulk PBMC replicates and cell subsets were isolated from blood drawn at multiple timepoints before and after both primary and secondary immunization.

V lost 4 bases and J lost 5 bases, and the count of bases not matched to a germline gene is 8. The CDR3 covers 15 residues, taking in both the cysteine and the phenylalanine. The read is trimmed to its CDR3 DNA, 45 bases read in frame from base 1. For CDR1 and CDR2, the germline V gene lists SGHVS and FNYEAQ. This clonotype was counted between two and nine times. Its antigen is still unknown. The sample holds no much larger clone one base away, and base qualities are not on file. The study at large found these results: Because the study included only a couple of donors, the extent to which the findings can be generalized is limited. Computational filtering was needed because FACS-sorted repertoires could contain abundant contaminating clonotypes from the bulk population. A small share of clonotypes was detected in both CD4 and CD8 compartments, with the overlap likely arising from convergent recombination. Compared with the primary T-cell response, the secondary T-cell response was faster but weaker, reaching its peak on day 5 rather than on day 15. Most clones expanded after primary vaccination were re-detected after the booster (96% of CD4 and roughly 85% of CD8), suggesting broad memory maintenance.

Sequenced on an Illumina NovaSeq 6000. TCR cDNA was made using 5'RACE template switching, a step that added a universal primer site and unique molecular identifiers. Priming for cDNA synthesis came from both the TCR alpha and TCR beta constant segments. Library amplification involved two PCR steps, and the second step added sample barcodes and sequencing adapters. Libraries were sequenced on Illumina HiSeq 2500 (2x100 bp) or NovaSeq (2x150 bp). In the source study's methods: Reads were demultiplexed and collapsed into UMI consensus sequences with MIGEC, and V(D)J alignment was performed with MiXCR. Vaccine-responding clonotypes were defined with edgeR using replicate PBMC samples, requiring FDR below 0.01 and a log2 fold change above 5 up to day 15. Each bulk clonotype was labeled CD4 or CD8 based on which sequenced repertoire, CD4 or CD8, contained the clonotype at higher abundance. TCRdb reanalyzed the raw reads on its own, using fastp at Q25 for trimming and MiXCR for clone calling, and kept in-frame beta chains. CDR3 protein sequences are deduplicated, and each keeps its most common genes and DNA. TCRdb, not the original authors, processed these V and J calls. In all, the sample holds about 340,000 distinct CDR3 sequences, and 3% to 4.5% of those were seen once. The ten largest clones represent roughly a quarter of the sample.

The treatment or condition label, as the study defines it: live attenuated yellow fever vaccine strain. At every blood-draw timepoint, two biological replicates of bulk PBMCs were collected. A standard Ficoll-Paque protocol was used to isolate PBMCs from peripheral blood. RNA was extracted with TriZol from bulk PBMCs, CD4 and CD8 fractions, and dextramer-positive and dextramer-negative fractions. The sequence came from a man younger than 35 who received the YFV17D yellow fever vaccine. The chain is assembled from TRBV7-6 and TRBJ2-5, with TRBD2 identical over 9 junction bases. The material was PBMCs, obtained 5 days after the yellow fever booster vaccination. The nucleotide sequence reads TGTGCCAGCAGCTCGGGACTAGCTGTATGGGAGACCCAGTACTTC. Translated, this gives CASSSGLAVWETQYF.